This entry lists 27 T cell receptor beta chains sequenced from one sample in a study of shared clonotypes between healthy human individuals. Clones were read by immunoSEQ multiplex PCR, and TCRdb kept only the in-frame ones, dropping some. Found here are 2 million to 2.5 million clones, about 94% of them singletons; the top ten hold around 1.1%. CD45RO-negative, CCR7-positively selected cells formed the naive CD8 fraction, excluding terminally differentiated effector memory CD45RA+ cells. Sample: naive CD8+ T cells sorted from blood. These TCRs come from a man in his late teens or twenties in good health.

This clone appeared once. In DNA form, the CDR3 reads TGTGCCAGTAGTATATTCGGTAGGGATGGCTACACCTTC. It codes for CASSIFGRDGYTF. V usage is TRBV19 and J usage is TRBJ1-2; D gene unclear. V dropped 2 bases and J dropped 6 bases, with 10 bases sitting between them. This CDR3 contains 13 residues. The V gene's germline CDR1 is LNHDA and CDR2 SQIVND (reference sequence).

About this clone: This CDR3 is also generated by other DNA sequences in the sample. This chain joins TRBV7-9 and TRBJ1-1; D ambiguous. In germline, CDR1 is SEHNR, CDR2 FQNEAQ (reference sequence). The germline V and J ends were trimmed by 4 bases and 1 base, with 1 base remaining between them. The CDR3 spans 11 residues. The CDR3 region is CASSSNTEAFF. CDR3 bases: TGTGCCAGCAGCTCGAACACTGAAGCTTTCTTT.

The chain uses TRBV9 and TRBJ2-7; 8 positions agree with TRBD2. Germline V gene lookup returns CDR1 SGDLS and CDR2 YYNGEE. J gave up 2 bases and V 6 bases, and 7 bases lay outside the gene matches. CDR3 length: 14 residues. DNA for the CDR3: TGTGCCAGCAATGAGGGGGGACTAGCCTACGAGCAGTACTTC. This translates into CASNEGGLAYEQYF.

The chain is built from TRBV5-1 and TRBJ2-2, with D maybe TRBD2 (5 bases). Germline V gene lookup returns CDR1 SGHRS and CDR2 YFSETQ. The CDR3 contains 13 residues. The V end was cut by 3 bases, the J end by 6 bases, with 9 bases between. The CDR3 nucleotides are TGCGCCAGCAGCTATACGGGATCCGGGGAGCTGTTTTTT. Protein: CASSYTGSGELFF. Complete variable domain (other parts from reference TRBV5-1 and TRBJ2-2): KAGVTQTPRYLIKTRGQQVTLSCSPISGHRSVSWYQQTPGQGLQFLFEYFSETQRNKGNFPGRFSGRQFSNSRSEMNVSTLELGDSALYLCASSYTGSGELFFGEGSRLTVL.

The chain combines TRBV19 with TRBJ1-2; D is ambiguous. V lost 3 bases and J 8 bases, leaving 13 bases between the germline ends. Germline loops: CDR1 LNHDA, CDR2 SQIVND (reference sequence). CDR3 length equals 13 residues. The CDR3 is CASSIWGVGGYTF. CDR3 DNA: TGTGCCAGTAGTATCTGGGGTGTTGGAGGCTACACCTTC.

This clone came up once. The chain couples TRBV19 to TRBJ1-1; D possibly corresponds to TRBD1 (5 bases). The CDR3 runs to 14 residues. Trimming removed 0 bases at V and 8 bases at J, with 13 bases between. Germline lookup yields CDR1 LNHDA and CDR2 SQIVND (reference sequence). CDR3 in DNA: TGTGCCAGTAGTATAGACCCCGGAGGGGTCGAAGCTTTCTTT. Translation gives CASSIDPGGVEAFF.

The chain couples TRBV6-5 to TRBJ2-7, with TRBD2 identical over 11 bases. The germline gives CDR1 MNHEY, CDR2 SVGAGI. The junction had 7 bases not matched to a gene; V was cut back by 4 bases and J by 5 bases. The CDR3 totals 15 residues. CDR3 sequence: CASSSTSGSLDEQYF. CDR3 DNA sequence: TGTGCCAGCAGTTCCACTAGCGGGAGTCTCGACGAGCAGTACTTC.

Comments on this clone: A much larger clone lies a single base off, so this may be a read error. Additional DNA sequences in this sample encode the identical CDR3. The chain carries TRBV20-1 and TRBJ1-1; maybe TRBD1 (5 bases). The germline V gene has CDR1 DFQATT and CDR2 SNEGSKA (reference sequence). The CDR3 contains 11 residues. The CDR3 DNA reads TGTAGGCTCCGCAGGGACGAGGCGGCTTTCTTT. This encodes CRLRRDEAAFF.

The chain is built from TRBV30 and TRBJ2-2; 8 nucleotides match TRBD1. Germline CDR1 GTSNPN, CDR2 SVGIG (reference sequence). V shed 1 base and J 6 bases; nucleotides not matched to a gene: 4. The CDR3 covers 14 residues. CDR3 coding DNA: TGTGCCTGGAGTGAAACAGGGGGACCCGGGGAGCTGTTTTTT. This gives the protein CAWSETGGPGELFF.

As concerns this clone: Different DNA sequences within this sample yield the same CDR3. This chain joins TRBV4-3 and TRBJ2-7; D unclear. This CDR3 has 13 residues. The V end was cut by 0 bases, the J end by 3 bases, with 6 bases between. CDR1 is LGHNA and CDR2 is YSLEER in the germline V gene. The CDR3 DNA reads TGCGCCAGCAGCCAAGAACGGTTCTACGAGCAGTACTTC. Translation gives CASSQERFYEQYF.

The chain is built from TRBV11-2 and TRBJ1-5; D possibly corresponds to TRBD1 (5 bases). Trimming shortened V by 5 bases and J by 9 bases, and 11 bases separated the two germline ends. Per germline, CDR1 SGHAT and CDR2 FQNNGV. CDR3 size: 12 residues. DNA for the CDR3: TGTGCCAGCAGCCACGGGGGGGGGCCCCAGCATTTT. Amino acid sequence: CASSHGGGPQHF.

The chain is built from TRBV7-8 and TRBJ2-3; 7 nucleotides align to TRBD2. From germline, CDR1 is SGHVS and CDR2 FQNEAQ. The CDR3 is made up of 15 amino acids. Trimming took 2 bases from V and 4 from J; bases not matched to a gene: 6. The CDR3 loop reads CASSLWAGDSDTQYF. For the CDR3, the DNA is TGTGCCAGCAGCTTATGGGCGGGAGACTCAGATACGCAGTATTTT.

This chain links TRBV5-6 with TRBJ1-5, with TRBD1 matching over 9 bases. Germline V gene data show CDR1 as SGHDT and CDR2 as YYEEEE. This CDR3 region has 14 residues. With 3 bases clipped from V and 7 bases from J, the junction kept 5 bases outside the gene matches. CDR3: CASSSQGAPQPQHF. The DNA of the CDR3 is TGTGCCAGCAGCTCACAGGGGGCCCCACAGCCCCAGCATTTT.

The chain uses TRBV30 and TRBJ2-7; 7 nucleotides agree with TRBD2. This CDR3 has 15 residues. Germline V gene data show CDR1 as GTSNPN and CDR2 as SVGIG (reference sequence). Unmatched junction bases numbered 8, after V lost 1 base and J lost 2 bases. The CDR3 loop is CAWSGLAGAPYEQYF. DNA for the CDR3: TGTGCCTGGAGTGGACTTGCGGGAGCGCCCTACGAGCAGTACTTC.

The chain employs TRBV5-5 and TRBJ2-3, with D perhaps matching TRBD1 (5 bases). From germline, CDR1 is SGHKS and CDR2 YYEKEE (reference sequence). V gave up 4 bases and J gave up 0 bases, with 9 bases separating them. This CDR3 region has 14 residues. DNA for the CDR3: TGTGCCAGCAGCCGCAGGGCTAGCACAGATACGCAGTATTTT. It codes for CASSRRASTDTQYF. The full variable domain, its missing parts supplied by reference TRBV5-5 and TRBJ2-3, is DAGVTQSPTHLIKTRGQQVTLRCSPISGHKSVSWYQQVLGQGPQFIFQYYEKEERGRGNFPDRFSARQFPNYSSELNVNALLLGDSALYLCASSRRASTDTQYFGPGTRLTVL.

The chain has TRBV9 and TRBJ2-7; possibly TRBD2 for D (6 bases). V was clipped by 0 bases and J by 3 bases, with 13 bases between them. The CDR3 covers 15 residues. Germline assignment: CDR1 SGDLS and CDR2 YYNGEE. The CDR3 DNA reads TGTGCCAGCAGCGTAGTGGGGGGAACGGGCTACGAGCAGTACTTC. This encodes CASSVVGGTGYEQYF.

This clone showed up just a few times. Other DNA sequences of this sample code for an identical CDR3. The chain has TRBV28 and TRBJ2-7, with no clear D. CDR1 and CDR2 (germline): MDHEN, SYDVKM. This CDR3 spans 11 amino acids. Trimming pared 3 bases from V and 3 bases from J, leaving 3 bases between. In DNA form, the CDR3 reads TGTGCCAGCAGTTTCGGCTACGAGCAGTACTTC. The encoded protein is CASSFGYEQYF.

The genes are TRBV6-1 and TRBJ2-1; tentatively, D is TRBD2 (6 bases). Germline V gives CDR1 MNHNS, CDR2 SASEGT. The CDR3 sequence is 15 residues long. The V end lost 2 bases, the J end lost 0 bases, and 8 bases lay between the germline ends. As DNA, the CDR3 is TGTGCCAGCAGTGAATTGGGACTCTCCTACAATGAGCAGTTCTTC. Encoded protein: CASSELGLSYNEQFF.

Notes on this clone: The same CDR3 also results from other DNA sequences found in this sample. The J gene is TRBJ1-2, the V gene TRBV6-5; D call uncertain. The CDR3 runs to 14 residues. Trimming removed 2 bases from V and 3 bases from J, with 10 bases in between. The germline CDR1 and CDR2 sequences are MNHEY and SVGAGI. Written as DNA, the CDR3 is TGTGCCAGCAGTTACAGGGAGGGTGACTATGGCTACACCTTC. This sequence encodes CASSYREGDYGYTF.

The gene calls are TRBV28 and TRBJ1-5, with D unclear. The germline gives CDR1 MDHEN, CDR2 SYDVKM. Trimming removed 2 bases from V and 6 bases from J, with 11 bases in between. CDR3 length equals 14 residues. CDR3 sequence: CASSLMERVQPQHF. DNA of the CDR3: TGTGCCAGCAGTTTAATGGAAAGGGTTCAGCCCCAGCATTTT.

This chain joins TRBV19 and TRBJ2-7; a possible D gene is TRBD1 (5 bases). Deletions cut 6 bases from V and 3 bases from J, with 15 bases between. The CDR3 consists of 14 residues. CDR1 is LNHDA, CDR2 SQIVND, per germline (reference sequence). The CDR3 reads CASSPPGSLYEQYF. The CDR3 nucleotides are TGTGCCAGTAGCCCTCCAGGGTCCCTCTACGAGCAGTACTTC.

The DNA for the CDR3 is TGTGCCAGCAGTGAAGGGTCGGGACGGATGAACACTGAAGCTTTCTTT. Its protein is CASSEGSGRMNTEAFF. V and J are TRBV2 and TRBJ1-1; D may be TRBD1 (5 bases). The V end was cut by 1 base, the J end by 0 bases, with 12 bases between. Germline values: CDR1 SNHLY, CDR2 FYNNEI. The CDR3 is 16 amino acids.

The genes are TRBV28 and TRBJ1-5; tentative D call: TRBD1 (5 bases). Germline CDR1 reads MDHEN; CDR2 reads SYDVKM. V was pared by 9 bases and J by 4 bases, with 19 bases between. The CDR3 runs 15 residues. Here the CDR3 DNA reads TGTGCCAGTGTGATGGGACGGCTATCTAATCAGCCCCAGCATTTT. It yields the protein CASVMGRLSNQPQHF.

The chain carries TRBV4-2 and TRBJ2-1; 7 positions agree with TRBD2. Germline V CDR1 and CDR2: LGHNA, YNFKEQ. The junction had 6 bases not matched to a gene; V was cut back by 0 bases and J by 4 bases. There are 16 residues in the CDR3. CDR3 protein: CASSQEQAGRYNEQFF. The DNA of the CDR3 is TGTGCCAGCAGCCAAGAGCAAGCGGGAAGATACAATGAGCAGTTCTTC.

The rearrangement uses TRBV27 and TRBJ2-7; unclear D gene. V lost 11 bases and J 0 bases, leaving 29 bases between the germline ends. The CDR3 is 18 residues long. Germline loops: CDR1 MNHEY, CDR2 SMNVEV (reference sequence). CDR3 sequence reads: CAGIQVGTSSKLSYEQYF. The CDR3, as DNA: TGTGCCGGCATTCAAGTAGGCACCTCAAGTAAGCTCTCCTACGAGCAGTACTTC.

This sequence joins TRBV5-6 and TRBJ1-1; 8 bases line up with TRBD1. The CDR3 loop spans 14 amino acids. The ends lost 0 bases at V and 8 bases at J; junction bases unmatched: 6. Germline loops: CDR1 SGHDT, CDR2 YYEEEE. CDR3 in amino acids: CASSLARQGMEAFF. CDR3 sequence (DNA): TGTGCCAGCAGCTTGGCCCGACAGGGGATGGAAGCTTTCTTT. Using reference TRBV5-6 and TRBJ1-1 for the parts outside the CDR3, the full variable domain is DAGVTQSPTHLIKTRGQQVTLRCSPKSGHDTVSWYQQALGQGPQFIFQYYEEEERQRGNFPDRFSGHQFPNYSSELNVNALLLGDSALYLCASSLARQGMEAFFGQGTRLTVV.

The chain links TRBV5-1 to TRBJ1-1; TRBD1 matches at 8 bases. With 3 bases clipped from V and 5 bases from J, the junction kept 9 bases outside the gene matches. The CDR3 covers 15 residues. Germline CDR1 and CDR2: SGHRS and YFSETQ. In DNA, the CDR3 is TGCGCCAGCAGCTCGTTACAGGGGGTGAGTACTGAAGCTTTCTTT. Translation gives CASSSLQGVSTEAFF.